This entry features one TCR beta chain sequence. cDNA synthesis used the whole RNA isolate, giving expressed TCRB sequences. Profiled with immunoSEQ multiplex PCR; TCRdb holds only in-frame clones, not every one. The sample holds around 340,000 clones; about 18% are singletons and the top ten take approximately 0.046%. The sample is drawn from a study of beta chain features in type 1 diabetes. The sample was naive CD4+ T cells from blood. This clonotype was obtained from a woman between 18 and 29 years old in good health.

The CDR3 spells CASSINRNYGYTF. In nucleotides, the CDR3 is TGTGCCAGTAGTATTAACCGGAACTATGGCTACACCTTC. The chain employs TRBV19 and TRBJ1-2; D call uncertain. CDR3 length equals 13 residues. The V gene lost 3 bases and the J gene lost 2 bases, with 7 bases spanning the gap. The germline gives CDR1 LNHDA, CDR2 SQIVND (reference sequence).